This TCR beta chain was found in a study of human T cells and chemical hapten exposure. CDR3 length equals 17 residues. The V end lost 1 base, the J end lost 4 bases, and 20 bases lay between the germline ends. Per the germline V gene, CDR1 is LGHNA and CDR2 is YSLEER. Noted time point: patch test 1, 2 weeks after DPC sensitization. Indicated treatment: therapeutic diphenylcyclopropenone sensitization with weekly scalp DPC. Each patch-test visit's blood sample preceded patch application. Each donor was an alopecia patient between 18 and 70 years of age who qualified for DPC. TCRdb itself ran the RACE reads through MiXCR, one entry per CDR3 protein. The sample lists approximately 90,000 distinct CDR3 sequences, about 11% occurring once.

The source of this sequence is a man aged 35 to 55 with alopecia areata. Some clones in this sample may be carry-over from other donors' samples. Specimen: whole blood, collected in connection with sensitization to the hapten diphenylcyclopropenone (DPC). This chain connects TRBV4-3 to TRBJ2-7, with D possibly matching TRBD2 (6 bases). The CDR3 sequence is CASSQASVGGAPYEQYV. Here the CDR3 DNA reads TGCGCCAGCAGCCAAGCCTCTGTCGGGGGAGCGCCGTACGAGCAGTACGTC.